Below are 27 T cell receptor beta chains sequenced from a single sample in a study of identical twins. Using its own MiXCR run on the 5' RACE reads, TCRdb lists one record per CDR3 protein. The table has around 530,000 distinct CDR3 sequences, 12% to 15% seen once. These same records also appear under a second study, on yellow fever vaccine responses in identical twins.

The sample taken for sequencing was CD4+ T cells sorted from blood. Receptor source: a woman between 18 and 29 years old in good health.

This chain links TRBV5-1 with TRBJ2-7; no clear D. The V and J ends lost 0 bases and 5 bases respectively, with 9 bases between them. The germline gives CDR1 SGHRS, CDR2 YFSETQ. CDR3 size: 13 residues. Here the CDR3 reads CASSLVAADEQYF. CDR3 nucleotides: TGCGCCAGCAGCTTGGTCGCGGCAGACGAGCAGTACTTC.

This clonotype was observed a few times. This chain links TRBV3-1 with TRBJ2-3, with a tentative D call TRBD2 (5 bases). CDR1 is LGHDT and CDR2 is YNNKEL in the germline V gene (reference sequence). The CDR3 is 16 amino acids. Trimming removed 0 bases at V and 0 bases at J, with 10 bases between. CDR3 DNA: TGTGCCAGCAGCCAAGATATCCGGACTAGCACAGATACGCAGTATTTT. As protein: CASSQDIRTSTDTQYF.

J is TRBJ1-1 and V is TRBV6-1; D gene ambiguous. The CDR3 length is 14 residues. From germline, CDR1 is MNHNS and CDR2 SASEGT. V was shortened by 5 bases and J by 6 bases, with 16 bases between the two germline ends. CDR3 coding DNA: TGTGCCAGCAGTCTAGGACGGATGGCCCCTGAAGCTTTCTTT. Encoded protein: CASSLGRMAPEAFF.

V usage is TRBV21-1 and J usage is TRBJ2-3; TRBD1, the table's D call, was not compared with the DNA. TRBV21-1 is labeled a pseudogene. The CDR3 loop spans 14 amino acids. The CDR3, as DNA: TGTGCCAGCAGCAACACAGGGGGGCCAGATACGCAGTATTTT. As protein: CASSNTGGPDTQYF.

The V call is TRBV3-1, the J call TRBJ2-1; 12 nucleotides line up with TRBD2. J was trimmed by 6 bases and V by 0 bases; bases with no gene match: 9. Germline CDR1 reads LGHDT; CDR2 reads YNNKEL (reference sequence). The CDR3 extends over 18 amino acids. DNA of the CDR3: TGTGCCAGCAGCCAAGAAGGTCTAGCGGGGGGGTGGGGCAATGAGCAGTTCTTC. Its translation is CASSQEGLAGGWGNEQFF.

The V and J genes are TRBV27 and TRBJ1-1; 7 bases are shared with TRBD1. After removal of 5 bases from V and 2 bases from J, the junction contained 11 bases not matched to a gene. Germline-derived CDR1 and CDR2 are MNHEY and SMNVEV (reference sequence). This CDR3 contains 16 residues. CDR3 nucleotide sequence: TGTGCCAGCAGTGGAAGGACAGGTGTCAGAAACACTGAAGCTTTCTTT. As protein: CASSGRTGVRNTEAFF.

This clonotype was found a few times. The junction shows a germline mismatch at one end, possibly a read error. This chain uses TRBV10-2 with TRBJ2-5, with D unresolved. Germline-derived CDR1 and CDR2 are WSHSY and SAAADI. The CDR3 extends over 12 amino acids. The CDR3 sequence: CASSETNRVLHF. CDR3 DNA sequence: TGCGCCAGCAGTGAGACCAACAGAGTTTTGCACTTC.

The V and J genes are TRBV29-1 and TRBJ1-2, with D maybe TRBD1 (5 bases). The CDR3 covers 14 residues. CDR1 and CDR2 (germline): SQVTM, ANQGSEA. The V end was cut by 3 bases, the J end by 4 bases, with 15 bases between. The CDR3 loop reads CSVEVGRAPYGYTF. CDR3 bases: TGCAGCGTTGAGGTCGGCAGGGCTCCCTATGGCTACACCTTC.

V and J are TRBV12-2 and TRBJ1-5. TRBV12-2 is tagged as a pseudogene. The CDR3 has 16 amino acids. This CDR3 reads CASRLVVQDSNQPQHF. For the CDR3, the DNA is TGTGCAAGTCGCTTAGTCGTCCAGGACAGCAATCAGCCCCAGCATTTT.

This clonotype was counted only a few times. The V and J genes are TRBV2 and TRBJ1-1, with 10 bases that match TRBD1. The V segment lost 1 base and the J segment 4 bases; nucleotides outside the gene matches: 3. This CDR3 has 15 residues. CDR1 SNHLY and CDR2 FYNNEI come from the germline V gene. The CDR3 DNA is TGTGCCAGCAGTGAAGTTAGGACAGGGGGCACTGAAGCTTTCTTT. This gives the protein CASSEVRTGGTEAFF.

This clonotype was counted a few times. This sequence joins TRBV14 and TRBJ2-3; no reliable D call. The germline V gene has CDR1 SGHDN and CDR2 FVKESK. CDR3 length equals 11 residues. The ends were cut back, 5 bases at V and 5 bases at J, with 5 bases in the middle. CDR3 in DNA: TGTGCCAGCAGCACCAAAGATACGCAGTATTTT. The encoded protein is CASSTKDTQYF.

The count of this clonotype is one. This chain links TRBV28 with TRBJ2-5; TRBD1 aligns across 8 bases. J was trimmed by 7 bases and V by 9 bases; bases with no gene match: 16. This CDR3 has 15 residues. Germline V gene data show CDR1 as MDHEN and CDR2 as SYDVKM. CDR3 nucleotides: TGTGCCAGTCAGTACGAGCAGGGGGCCCCGCGGACCCAGTACTTC. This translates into CASQYEQGAPRTQYF.

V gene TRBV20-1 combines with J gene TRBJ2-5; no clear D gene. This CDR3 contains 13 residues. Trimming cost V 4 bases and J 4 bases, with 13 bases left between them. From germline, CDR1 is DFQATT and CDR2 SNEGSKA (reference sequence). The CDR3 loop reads CSATASWGETQYF. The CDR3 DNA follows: TGCAGTGCTACGGCTAGTTGGGGAGAGACCCAGTACTTC.

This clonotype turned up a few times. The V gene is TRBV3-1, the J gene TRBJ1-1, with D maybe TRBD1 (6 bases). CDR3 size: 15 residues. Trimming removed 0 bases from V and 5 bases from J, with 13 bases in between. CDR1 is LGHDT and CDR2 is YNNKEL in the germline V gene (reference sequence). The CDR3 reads CASSQDWGGGTEAFF. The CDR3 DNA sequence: TGTGCCAGCAGCCAAGATTGGGGAGGGGGTACTGAAGCTTTCTTT.

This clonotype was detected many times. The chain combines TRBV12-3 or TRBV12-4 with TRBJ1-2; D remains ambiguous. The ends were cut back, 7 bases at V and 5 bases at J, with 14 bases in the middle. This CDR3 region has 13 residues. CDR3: CASTPPGVYGYTF. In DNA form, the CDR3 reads TGTGCCAGCACCCCCCCTGGGGTTTATGGCTACACCTTC.

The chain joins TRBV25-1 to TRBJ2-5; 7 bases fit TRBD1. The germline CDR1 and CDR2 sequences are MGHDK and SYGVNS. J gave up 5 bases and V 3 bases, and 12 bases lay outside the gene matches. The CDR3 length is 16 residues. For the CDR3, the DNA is TGTGCCAGCAGTGATCTGGACGACAGGGTAGGGGAGACCCAGTACTTC. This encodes CASSDLDDRVGETQYF. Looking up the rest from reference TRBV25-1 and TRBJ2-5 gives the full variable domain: EADIYQTPRYLVIGTGKKITLECSQTMGHDKMYWYQQDPGMELHLIHYSYGVNSTEKGDLSSESTVSRIRTEHFPLTLESARPSHTSQYLCASSDLDDRVGETQYFGPGTRLLVL.

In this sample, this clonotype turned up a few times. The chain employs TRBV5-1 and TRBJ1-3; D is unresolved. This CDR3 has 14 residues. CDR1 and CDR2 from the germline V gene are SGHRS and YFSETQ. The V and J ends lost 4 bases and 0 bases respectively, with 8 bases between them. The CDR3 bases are TGCGCCAGCAGCGGGATAAACTCTGGAAACACCATATATTTT. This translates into CASSGINSGNTIYF. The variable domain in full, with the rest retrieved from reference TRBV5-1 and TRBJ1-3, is KAGVTQTPRYLIKTRGQQVTLSCSPISGHRSVSWYQQTPGQGLQFLFEYFSETQRNKGNFPGRFSGRQFSNSRSEMNVSTLELGDSALYLCASSGINSGNTIYFGEGSWLTVV.

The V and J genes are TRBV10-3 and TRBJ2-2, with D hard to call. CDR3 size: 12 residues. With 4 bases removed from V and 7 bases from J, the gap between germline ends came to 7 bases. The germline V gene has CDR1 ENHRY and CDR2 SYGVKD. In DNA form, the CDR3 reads TGTGCCATCAGTGCTGTCGTCGGGGAGCTGTTTTTT. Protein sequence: CAISAVVGELFF.

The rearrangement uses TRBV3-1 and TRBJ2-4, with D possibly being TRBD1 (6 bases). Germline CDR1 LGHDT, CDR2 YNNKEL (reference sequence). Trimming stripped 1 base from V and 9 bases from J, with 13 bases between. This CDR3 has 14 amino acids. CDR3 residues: CASSQGQVGGIQYF. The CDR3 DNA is TGTGCCAGCAGCCAAGGACAGGTCGGCGGCATTCAGTACTTC.

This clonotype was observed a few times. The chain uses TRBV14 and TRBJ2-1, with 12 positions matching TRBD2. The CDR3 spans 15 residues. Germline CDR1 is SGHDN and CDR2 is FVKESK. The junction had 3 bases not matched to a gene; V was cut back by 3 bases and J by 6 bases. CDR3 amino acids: CASSQTSGSLNEQFF. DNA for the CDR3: TGTGCCAGCAGCCAGACTAGCGGGAGCCTCAATGAGCAGTTCTTC.

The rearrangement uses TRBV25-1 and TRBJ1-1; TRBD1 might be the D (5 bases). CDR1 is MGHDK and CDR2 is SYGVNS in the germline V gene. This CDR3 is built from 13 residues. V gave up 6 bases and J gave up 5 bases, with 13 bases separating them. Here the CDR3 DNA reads TGTGCCAGCAGGGGGTATGGGGGGACTGAAGCTTTCTTT. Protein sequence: CASRGYGGTEAFF. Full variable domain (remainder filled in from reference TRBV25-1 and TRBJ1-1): EADIYQTPRYLVIGTGKKITLECSQTMGHDKMYWYQQDPGMELHLIHYSYGVNSTEKGDLSSESTVSRIRTEHFPLTLESARPSHTSQYLCASRGYGGTEAFFGQGTRLTVV.

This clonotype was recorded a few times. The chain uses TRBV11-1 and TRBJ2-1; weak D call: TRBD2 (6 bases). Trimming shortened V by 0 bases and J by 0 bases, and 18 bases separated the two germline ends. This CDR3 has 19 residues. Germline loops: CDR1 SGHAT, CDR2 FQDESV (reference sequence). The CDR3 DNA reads TGTGCCAGCAGCTTAGCGTGGGGGGACTGGGGGGTCTCCTACAATGAGCAGTTCTTC. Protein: CASSLAWGDWGVSYNEQFF.

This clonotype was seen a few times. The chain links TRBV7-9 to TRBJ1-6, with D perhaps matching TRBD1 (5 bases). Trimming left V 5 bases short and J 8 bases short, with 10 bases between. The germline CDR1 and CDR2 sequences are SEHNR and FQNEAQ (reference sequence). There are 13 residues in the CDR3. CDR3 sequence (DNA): TGTGCCAGCAGCAGTGGGGGTTATTCACCCCTCCACTTT. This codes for CASSSGGYSPLHF.

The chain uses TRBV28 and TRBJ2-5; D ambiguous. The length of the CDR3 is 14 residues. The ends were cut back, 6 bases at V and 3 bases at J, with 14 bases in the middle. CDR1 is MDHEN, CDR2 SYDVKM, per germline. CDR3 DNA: TGTGCCAGCAGAGTGACGGTCCCAGAAGAGACCCAGTACTTC. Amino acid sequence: CASRVTVPEETQYF.

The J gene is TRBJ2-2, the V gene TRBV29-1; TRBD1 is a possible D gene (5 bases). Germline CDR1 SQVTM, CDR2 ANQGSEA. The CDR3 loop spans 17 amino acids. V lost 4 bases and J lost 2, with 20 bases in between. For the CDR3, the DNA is TGCAGCGTTGGTCGTGGCGTGTTTCAGGGCAACACCGGGGAGCTGTTTTTT. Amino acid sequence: CSVGRGVFQGNTGELFF.

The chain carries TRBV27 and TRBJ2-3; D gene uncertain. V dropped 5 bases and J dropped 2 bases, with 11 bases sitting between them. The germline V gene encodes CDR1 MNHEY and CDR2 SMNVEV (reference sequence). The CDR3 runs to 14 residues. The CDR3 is CASSIGRPTDTQYF. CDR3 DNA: TGTGCCAGCAGTATAGGGCGGCCCACAGATACGCAGTATTTT.

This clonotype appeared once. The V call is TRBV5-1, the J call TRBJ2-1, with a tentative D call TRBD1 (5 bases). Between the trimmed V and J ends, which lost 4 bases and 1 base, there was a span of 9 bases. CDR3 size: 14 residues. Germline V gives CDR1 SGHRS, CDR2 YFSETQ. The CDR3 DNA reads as TGCGCCAGCAGCGCCGCAGGGTCCTACAATGAGCAGTTCTTC. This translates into CASSAAGSYNEQFF.